The source of this T cell receptor beta chain is a study of siplizumab effects on memory and regulatory T cells. Broader study findings: Memory cells seemed less diverse than naive T cells, which also seemed major contributors to the alloresponse. Alloreactive sequences traceable to unstimulated CD4+ memory cells were significantly reduced by siplizumab.

Measured with immunoSEQ multiplex PCR; TCRdb has only the in-frame clones, and not every one. The table includes about 120,000 clones, 92% detected once. The germline V gene encodes CDR1 KGHSH and CDR2 LQKENI. The CDR3 contains 17 residues. V was pared by 3 bases and J by 1 base, with 18 bases between. In the case of this clone: What it binds is not known.

The sequencing sample was made of CD4+ T cells sorted from blood. The receptor was derived from a human donor in good health. The chain recombines TRBV18 with TRBJ1-2; D is perhaps TRBD1 (5 bases). CDR3 nucleotide sequence: TGTGCCAGCTCACCGCCGGGACCGACCGTCAATAACTATGGCTACACCTTC. This encodes CASSPPGPTVNNYGYTF.